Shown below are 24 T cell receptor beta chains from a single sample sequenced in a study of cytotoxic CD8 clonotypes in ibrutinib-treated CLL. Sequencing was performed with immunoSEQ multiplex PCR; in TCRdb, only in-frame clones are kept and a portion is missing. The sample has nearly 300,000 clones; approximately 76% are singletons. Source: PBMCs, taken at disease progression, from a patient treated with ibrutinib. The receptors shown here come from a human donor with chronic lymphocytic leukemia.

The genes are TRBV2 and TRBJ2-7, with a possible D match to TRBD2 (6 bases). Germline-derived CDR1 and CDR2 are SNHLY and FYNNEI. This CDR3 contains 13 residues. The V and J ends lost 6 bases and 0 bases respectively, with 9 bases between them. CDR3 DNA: TGTGCCAGCAGCTCGGGACTCTCCTACGAGCAGTACTTC. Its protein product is CASSSGLSYEQYF. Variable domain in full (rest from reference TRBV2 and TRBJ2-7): EPEVTQTPSHQVTQMGQEVILRCVPISNHLYFYWYRQILGQKVEFLVSFYNNEISEKSEIFDDQFSVERPDGSNFTLKIRSTKLEDSAMYFCASSSGLSYEQYFGPGTRLTVT.

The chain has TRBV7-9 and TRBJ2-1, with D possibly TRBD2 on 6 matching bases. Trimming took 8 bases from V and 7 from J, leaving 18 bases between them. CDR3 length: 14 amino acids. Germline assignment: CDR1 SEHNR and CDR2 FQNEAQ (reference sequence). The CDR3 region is CASLPETSINEQFF. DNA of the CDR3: TGTGCCAGCTTACCCGAGACTAGTATTAATGAGCAGTTCTTC. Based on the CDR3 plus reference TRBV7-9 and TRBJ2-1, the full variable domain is DTGVSQNPRHKITKRGQNVTFRCDPISEHNRLYWYRQTLGQGPEFLTYFQNEAQLEKSRLLSDRFSAERPKGSFSTLEIQRTEQGDSAMYLCASLPETSINEQFFGPGTRLTVL.

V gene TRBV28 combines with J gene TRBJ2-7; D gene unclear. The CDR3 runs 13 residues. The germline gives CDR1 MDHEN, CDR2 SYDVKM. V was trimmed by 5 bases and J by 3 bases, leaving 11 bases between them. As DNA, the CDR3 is TGTGCCAGCAGTCAACTGGTGATCTACGAGCAGTACTTC. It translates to CASSQLVIYEQYF.

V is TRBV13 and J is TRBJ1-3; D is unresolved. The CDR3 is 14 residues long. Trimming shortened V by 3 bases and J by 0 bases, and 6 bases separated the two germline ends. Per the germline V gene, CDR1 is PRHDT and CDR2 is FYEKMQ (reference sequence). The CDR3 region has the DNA TGTGCCAGCAGCTTCCGGGCCTCTGGAAACACCATATATTTT. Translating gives CASSFRASGNTIYF.

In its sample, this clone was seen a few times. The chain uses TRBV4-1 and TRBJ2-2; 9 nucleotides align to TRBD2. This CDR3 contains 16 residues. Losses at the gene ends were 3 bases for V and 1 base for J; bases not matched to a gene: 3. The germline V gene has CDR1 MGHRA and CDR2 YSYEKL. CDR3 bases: TGCGCCAGCAGCCACCCGCGGGGGGGGAACACCGGGGAGCTGTTTTTT. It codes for CASSHPRGGNTGELFF.

CDR3 coding DNA: TGTGCCAGCAGCCCACCCGGGAGGGACTACGAGCAGTACTTC. It specifies CASSPPGRDYEQYF. The J gene is TRBJ2-7, the V gene TRBV13; 8 nucleotides agree with TRBD2. The germline gives CDR1 PRHDT, CDR2 FYEKMQ (reference sequence). V dropped 5 bases and J dropped 3; count of bases not matched to a gene: 6. This CDR3 has 14 amino acids.

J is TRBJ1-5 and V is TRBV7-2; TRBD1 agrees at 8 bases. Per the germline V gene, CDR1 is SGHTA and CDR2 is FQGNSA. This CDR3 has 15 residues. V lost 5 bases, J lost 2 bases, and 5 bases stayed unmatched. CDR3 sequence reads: CASSQGQGRNQPQHF. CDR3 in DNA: TGTGCCAGCAGCCAAGGACAGGGTCGCAATCAGCCCCAGCATTTT.

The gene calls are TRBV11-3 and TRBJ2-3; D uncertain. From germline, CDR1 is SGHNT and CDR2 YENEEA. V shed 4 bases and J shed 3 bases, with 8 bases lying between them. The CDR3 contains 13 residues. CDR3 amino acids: CASSSEFTDTQYF. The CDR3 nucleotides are TGTGCCAGCAGCTCCGAATTTACAGATACGCAGTATTTT.

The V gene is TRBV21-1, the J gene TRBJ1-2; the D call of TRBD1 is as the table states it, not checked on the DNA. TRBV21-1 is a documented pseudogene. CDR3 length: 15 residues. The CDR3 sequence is CASSLWRGRTYGYTF. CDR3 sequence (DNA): TGTGCCAGCAGCTTGTGGAGGGGGCGGACGTATGGCTACACCTTC.

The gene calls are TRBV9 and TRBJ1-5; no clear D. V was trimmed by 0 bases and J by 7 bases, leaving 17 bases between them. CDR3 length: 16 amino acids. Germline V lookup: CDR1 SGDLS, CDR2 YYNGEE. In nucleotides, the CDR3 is TGTGCCAGCAGCGTAGATCCAGGAGGGTTAGGGCAGCCCCAGCATTTT. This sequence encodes CASSVDPGGLGQPQHF.

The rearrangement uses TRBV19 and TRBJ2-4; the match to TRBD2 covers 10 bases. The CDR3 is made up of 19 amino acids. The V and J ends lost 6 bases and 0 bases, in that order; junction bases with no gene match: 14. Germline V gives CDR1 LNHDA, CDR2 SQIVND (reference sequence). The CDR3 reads CASRWRTSGVPLAKNIQYF. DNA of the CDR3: TGTGCCAGTAGGTGGAGAACTAGCGGGGTCCCACTAGCCAAAAACATTCAGTACTTC.

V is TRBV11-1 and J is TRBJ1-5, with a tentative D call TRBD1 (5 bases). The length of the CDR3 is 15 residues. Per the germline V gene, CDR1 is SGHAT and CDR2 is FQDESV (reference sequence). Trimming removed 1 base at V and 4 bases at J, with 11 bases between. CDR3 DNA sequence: TGTGCCAGCAGCTTAGGTGGGACTGGTAATCAGCCCCAGCATTTT. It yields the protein CASSLGGTGNQPQHF.

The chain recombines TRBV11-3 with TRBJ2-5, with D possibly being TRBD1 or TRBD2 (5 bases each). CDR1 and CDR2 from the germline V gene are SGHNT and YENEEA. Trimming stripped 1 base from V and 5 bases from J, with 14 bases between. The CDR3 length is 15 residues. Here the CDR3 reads CASSLVPGTWETQYF. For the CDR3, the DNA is TGTGCCAGCAGCTTAGTCCCAGGGACCTGGGAGACCCAGTACTTC.

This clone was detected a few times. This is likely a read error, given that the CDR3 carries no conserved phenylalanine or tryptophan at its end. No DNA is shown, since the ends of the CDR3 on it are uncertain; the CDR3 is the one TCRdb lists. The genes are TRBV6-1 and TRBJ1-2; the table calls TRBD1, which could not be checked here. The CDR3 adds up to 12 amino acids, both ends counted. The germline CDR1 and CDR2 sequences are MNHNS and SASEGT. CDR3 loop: CASSEWGPHVSR.

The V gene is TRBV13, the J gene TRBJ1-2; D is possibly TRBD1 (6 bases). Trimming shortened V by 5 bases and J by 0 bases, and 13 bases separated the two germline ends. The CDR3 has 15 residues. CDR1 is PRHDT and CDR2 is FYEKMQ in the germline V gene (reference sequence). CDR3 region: CASSATGRANYGYTF. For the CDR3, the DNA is TGTGCCAGCAGCGCTACAGGGCGTGCTAACTATGGCTACACCTTC.

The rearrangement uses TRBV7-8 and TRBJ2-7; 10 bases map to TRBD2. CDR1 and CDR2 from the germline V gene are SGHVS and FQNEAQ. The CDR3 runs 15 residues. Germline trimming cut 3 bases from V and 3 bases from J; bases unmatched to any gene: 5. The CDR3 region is CASSFPASGSYEQYF. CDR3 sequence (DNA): TGTGCCAGCAGCTTCCCCGCTAGCGGGAGCTACGAGCAGTACTTC. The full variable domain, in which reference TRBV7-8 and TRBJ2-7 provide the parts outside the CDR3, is GAGVSQSPRYKVAKRGQDVALRCDPISGHVSLFWYQQALGQGPEFLTYFQNEAQLDKSGLPSDRFFAERPEGSVSTLKIQRTQQEDSAVYLCASSFPASGSYEQYFGPGTRLTVT.

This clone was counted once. The CDR3 reads CASSESGTPWGETQYF. In DNA form, the CDR3 reads TGCGCCAGCAGTGAAAGTGGAACCCCTTGGGGAGAGACCCAGTACTTC. V and J are TRBV10-1 and TRBJ2-5; no definite D call. The CDR3 consists of 16 residues. CDR1 is WNHNN and CDR2 is SYGVQD in the germline V gene (reference sequence). Trimming pared 3 bases from V and 4 bases from J, leaving 18 bases between.

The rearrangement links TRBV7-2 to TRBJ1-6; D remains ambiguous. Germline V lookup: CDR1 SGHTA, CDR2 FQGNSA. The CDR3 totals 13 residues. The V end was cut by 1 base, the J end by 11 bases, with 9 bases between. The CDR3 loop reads CASSLVGQAPLHF. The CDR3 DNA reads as TGTGCCAGCAGCTTAGTCGGCCAGGCACCCCTCCACTTT.

The CDR3 coding sequence is TGTGCCAGCAGCCGCTCCGGGCACTCTAACTATGGCTACACCTTC. Translating gives CASSRSGHSNYGYTF. J is TRBJ1-2 and V is TRBV6-5; D unclear. The CDR3 has 15 residues. Germline V CDR1 and CDR2: MNHEY, SVGAGI. V dropped 6 bases and J dropped 0 bases, with 14 bases sitting between them.

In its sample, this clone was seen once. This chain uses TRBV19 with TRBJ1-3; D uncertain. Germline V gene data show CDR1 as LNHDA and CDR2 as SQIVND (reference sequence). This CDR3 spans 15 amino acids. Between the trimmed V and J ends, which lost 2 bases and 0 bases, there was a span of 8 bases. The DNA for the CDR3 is TGTGCCAGTAGTATACAGGCCTACTCTGGAAACACCATATATTTT. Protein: CASSIQAYSGNTIYF. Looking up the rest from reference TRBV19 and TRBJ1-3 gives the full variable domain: DGGITQSPKYLFRKEGQNVTLSCEQNLNHDAMYWYRQDPGQGLRLIYYSQIVNDFQKGDIAEGYSVSREKKESFPLTVTSAQKNPTAFYLCASSIQAYSGNTIYFGEGSWLTVV.

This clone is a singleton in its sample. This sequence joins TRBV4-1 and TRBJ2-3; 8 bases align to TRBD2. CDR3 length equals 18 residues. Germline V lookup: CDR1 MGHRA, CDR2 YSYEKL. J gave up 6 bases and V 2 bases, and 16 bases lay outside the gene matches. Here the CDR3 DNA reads TGCGCCAGCAGCCAAAAAGGGCGACTAGCGTCCCGCGGGGATACGCAGTATTTT. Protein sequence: CASSQKGRLASRGDTQYF.

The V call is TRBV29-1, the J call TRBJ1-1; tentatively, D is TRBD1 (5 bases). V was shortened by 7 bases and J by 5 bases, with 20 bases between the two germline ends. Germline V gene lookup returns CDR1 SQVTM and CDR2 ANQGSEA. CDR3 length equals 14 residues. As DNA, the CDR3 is TGCAGCGGTTCCCTCGGACCCGGGGGGACTGAAGCTTTCTTT. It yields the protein CSGSLGPGGTEAFF.

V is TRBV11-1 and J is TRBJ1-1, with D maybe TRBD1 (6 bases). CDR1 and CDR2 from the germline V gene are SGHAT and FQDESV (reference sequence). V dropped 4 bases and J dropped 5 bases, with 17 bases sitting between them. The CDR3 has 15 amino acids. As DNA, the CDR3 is TGTGCCAGCAGCTCAAGACAGGCCCCAGCTACTGAAGCTTTCTTT. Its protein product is CASSSRQAPATEAFF.

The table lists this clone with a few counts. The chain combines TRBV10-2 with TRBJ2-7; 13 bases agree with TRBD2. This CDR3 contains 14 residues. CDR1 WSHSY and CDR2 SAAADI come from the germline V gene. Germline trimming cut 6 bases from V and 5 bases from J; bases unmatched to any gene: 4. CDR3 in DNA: TGCGCCAGCAGCTTACTAGCGGGAGGGAACGAGCAGTACTTC. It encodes CASSLLAGGNEQYF.